The 15 T cell receptor beta chains below come from one sample, sequenced in a study of human T cells and chemical hapten exposure (TCRdb year 2021). What this sample's time point label stands for: healthy volunteer bleed at 2 weeks. Total RNA was extracted from unfractionated whole blood that had been collected in Tempus Blood RNA tubes. Libraries came from RACE. TCRdb lists the instrument as NextSeq 500. Starting from the raw public reads, TCRdb applied fastp trimming at Q25, assembled clones with MiXCR and retained in-frame beta chains. Rows matching on CDR3 protein sequence are summarized as one entry with the most common DNA and genes. The sample yields about 41,000 distinct CDR3 sequences; 3.5% to 4.5% were counted once. The ten largest make up about 6% of the sample. The sample taken for sequencing was whole blood. Source of these receptors: a human donor in good health. Some clones in this sample may be carry-over from other donors' samples.

V usage is TRBV7-2 and J usage is TRBJ2-3, with D perhaps TRBD2 (6 bases). There are 16 residues in the CDR3. V shed 3 bases and J shed 1 base, with 14 bases lying between them. The germline CDR1 and CDR2 sequences are SGHTA and FQGNSA. CDR3 residues: CASSFLAVGGTDTQYF. CDR3 sequence (DNA): TGTGCCAGCAGCTTCTTAGCGGTCGGCGGCACAGATACGCAGTATTTT. The full variable domain, with the rest looked up from reference TRBV7-2 and TRBJ2-3, is GAGVSQSPSNKVTEKGKDVELRCDPISGHTALYWYRQSLGQGLEFLIYFQGNSAPDKSGLPSDRFSAERTGGSVSTLTIQRTQQEDSAVYLCASSFLAVGGTDTQYFGPGTRLTVL.

Many counts were recorded for this clonotype. The gene calls are TRBV15 and TRBJ2-3; 7 nucleotides match TRBD2. V lost 0 bases to trimming and J lost 3 bases; unmatched junction nucleotides: 12. The CDR3 spans 18 residues. Germline loops: CDR1 LNHNV, CDR2 YYDKDF (reference sequence). Written as DNA, the CDR3 is TGTGCCACCAGCAGAGATGGTAGTACTAGCGTATGGACAGATACGCAGTATTTT. Encoded protein: CATSRDGSTSVWTDTQYF.

The table lists this clonotype with many counts. The chain joins TRBV28 to TRBJ1-5; D might be TRBD1 (5 bases). The germline gives CDR1 MDHEN, CDR2 SYDVKM. This CDR3 is built from 14 residues. V lost 3 bases to trimming and J lost 2 bases, with 8 bases between them. The CDR3, as DNA: TGTGCCAGCAGTTTCCGCAGGGGCAATCAGCCCCAGCATTTT. Translating it yields CASSFRRGNQPQHF.

This clonotype showed up many times. The chain couples TRBV30 to TRBJ1-2; 7 nucleotides align to TRBD1. Germline-derived CDR1 and CDR2 are GTSNPN and SVGIG (reference sequence). The CDR3 spans 14 residues. V lost 3 bases to trimming and J lost 5 bases; unmatched junction nucleotides: 9. The CDR3 region is CAWSMGQNFYGYTF. The DNA for the CDR3 is TGTGCCTGGAGCATGGGACAGAACTTTTATGGCTACACCTTC.

This clonotype was seen repeatedly, ten times or more. This chain uses TRBV6-5 with TRBJ1-2, with D hard to call. The CDR3 covers 13 residues. Germline V CDR1 and CDR2: MNHEY, SVGAGI. V shed 0 bases and J shed 0 bases, with 2 bases lying between them. The CDR3 reads CASSYSANYGYTF. In nucleotides, the CDR3 is TGTGCCAGCAGTTACTCAGCTAACTATGGCTACACCTTC.

This clonotype was counted at least ten times. The chain combines TRBV12-3 or TRBV12-4 with TRBJ2-4; 10 bases are a match to TRBD1. CDR3 length: 16 amino acids. V dropped 5 bases and J dropped 8; count of bases not matched to a gene: 12. CDR3 residues: CASSPPPRQGAYIQYF. The CDR3 DNA reads as TGTGCCAGCAGTCCCCCCCCCCGACAGGGGGCGTACATTCAGTACTTC.

V gene TRBV6-5 combines with J gene TRBJ2-5, with 9 bases identical to TRBD1. V lost 3 bases to trimming and J lost 5 bases; unmatched junction nucleotides: 7. CDR1 is MNHEY and CDR2 is SVGAGI in the germline V gene. The CDR3 covers 15 residues. Written as DNA, the CDR3 is TGTGCCAGCAGTTATACTTCTGGGACAGGGGAGACCCAGTACTTC. Residues: CASSYTSGTGETQYF.

This clonotype came up many times. The chain combines TRBV3-1 with TRBJ2-1, with TRBD2 identical over 14 bases. Germline-derived CDR1 and CDR2 are LGHDT and YNNKEL (reference sequence). Trimming removed 1 base from V and 8 bases from J; junction bases left unmatched: 16. This CDR3 has 20 amino acids. CDR3 DNA sequence: TGTGCCAGCAGCCAAGGGTCGGGGACTAGCGGGAGAATTCCTACGGATGAGCAGTTCTTC. It yields the protein CASSQGSGTSGRIPTDEQFF.

This clonotype was counted ten times or more. The chain employs TRBV12-3 or TRBV12-4 and TRBJ1-3, with D perhaps matching TRBD1 (6 bases). The CDR3 runs to 14 residues. V shed 2 bases and J shed 2 bases, with 7 bases lying between them. The CDR3 loop is CASSLTGTGNTIYF. CDR3 in DNA: TGTGCCAGCAGTTTAACAGGGACTGGAAACACCATATATTTT.

This clonotype has at least ten counts. V usage is TRBV11-2 and J usage is TRBJ2-3; 11 bases agree with TRBD2. The germline V gene has CDR1 SGHAT and CDR2 FQNNGV. The CDR3 has 16 residues. V shed 5 bases and J 4 bases; nucleotides not matched to a gene: 8. The chain's CDR3 is CASSRLLAGGSDTQYF. DNA of the CDR3: TGTGCCAGCAGCCGCCTTCTAGCGGGAGGATCAGATACGCAGTATTTT.

The chain employs TRBV5-1 and TRBJ1-6, with D possibly being TRBD1 (6 bases). The CDR3 has 16 amino acids. The V end was cut by 6 bases, the J end by 7 bases, with 20 bases between. Per germline, CDR1 SGHRS and CDR2 YFSETQ. The CDR3 DNA reads as TGCGCCAGCACCCCCCGGGGGGCGAGTTGGAATTCACCCCTCCACTTT. It is translated as CASTPRGASWNSPLHF.

This clonotype was seen repeatedly, ten times or more. This chain connects TRBV12-5 to TRBJ2-1; D is possibly TRBD1 (6 bases). CDR1 and CDR2 from the germline V gene are LGHNT and FRNRAP. The CDR3 totals 17 residues. The ends were cut back, 0 bases at V and 5 bases at J, with 17 bases in the middle. CDR3 in DNA: TGTGCTAGTGGTTTGGTAGGGTGGGCAGGGGAGAACAATGAGCAGTTCTTC. Translation: CASGLVGWAGENNEQFF.

A few counts support this clonotype. This sequence joins TRBV18 and TRBJ2-1; D remains unclear. CDR3 length: 15 residues. V lost 4 bases, J lost 0 bases, and 10 bases lay in between. Per the germline V gene, CDR1 is KGHSH and CDR2 is LQKENI. The CDR3 DNA is TGTGCCAGCTCACTGACAAGCCTCTCCTACAATGAGCAGTTCTTC. Encoded protein: CASSLTSLSYNEQFF.

This clonotype was seen ten or more times. The chain combines TRBV29-1 with TRBJ2-2; D may match TRBD1 or TRBD2 (5 bases each). The CDR3 is 13 amino acids. Trimming took off 1 base at V and 6 bases at J, with 9 bases between the two ends. CDR1 is SQVTM and CDR2 is ANQGSEA in the germline V gene. The CDR3 spells CSVEVGGAGELFF. The CDR3 bases are TGCAGCGTTGAAGTTGGGGGAGCCGGGGAGCTGTTTTTT.

This clonotype was detected many times. The chain has TRBV29-1 and TRBJ2-3; possibly TRBD2 for D (5 bases). V shed 6 bases and J shed 5 bases, with 9 bases lying between them. The CDR3 runs 11 residues. Germline assignment: CDR1 SQVTM and CDR2 ANQGSEA. The CDR3 loop is CSVQEVDTQYF. Here the CDR3 DNA reads TGCAGCGTCCAGGAGGTAGATACGCAGTATTTT.